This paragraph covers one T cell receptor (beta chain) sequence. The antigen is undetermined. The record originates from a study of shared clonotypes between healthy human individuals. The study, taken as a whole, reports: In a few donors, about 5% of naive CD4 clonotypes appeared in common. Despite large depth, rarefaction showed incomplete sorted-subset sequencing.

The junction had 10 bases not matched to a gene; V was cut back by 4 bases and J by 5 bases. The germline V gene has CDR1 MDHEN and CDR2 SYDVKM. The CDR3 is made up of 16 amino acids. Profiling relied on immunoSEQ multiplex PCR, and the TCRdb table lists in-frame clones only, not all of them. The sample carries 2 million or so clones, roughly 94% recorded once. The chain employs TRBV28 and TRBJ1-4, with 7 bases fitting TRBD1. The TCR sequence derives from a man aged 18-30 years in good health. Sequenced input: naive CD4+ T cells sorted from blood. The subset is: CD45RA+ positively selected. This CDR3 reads CASSSRPGQINEKLFF. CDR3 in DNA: TGTGCCAGCAGTTCACGACCGGGACAGATAAATGAAAAACTGTTTTTT. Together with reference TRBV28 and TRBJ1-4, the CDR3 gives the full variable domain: DVKVTQSSRYLVKRTGEKVFLECVQDMDHENMFWYRQDPGLGLRLIYFSYDVKMKEKGDIPEGYSVSREKKERFSLILESASTNQTSMYLCASSSRPGQINEKLFFGSGTQLSVL.